Following are 5 T cell receptor beta chains from one sample sequenced in a study of blood T cells in healthy people across ages. For the second PCR, which ran for roughly 6 to 11 cycles, a sample-barcoded 5' primer and a J-beta primer mix were used. TCRdb fed the 5' RACE reads into MiXCR, producing one record per CDR3 protein. The table lists 700,000 to 850,000 distinct CDR3 sequences, around 34% of them singletons. Sequencing was carried out using blood. The receptors derive from a man aged 18 to 35 in good health.

Ten or more counts support this clonotype. The rearrangement joins TRBV7-2 to TRBJ1-2; D is possibly TRBD1 (5 bases). Germline V gene sequence: CDR1 SGHTA, CDR2 FQGNSA. The germline V and J ends were trimmed by 2 bases and 2 bases, with 9 bases remaining between them. The CDR3 has 14 amino acids. For the CDR3, the DNA is TGTGCCAGCAGCTTACAGGACATGAACTATGGCTACACCTTC. Encoded protein: CASSLQDMNYGYTF.

The gene calls are TRBV20-1 and TRBJ1-5; D not resolved. The V and J ends lost 3 bases and 1 base respectively, with 10 bases between them. This CDR3 has 14 residues. CDR1 and CDR2 from the germline V gene are DFQATT and SNEGSKA (reference sequence). The CDR3, as DNA: TGCAGTGCTAGCAAGGGTCCGAGCAATCAGCCCCAGCATTTT. Protein: CSASKGPSNQPQHF.

The gene calls are TRBV7-8 and TRBJ2-7; D might be TRBD2 (6 bases). Germline V gives CDR1 SGHVS, CDR2 FQNEAQ. V was cut by 4 bases and J by 4 bases, with 20 bases left in between. This CDR3 comprises 16 residues. The CDR3 here is CASSSPGLYAPYEQYF. The DNA of the CDR3 is TGTGCCAGCAGCTCGCCGGGACTCTACGCCCCTTACGAGCAGTACTTC.

There are many counts of this clonotype. The chain recombines TRBV12-3 or TRBV12-4 with TRBJ2-1; D is uncertain. This CDR3 has 14 residues. Trimming took off 3 bases at V and 6 bases at J, with 12 bases between the two ends. The CDR3 sequence is CASSLGSYLNEQFF. CDR3 bases: TGTGCCAGCAGTTTGGGGTCTTATCTCAATGAGCAGTTCTTC.

The chain has TRBV9 and TRBJ2-3; 9 positions match TRBD2. The junction had 4 bases not matched to a gene; V was cut back by 3 bases and J by 5 bases. CDR1 SGDLS and CDR2 YYNGEE come from the germline V gene. The CDR3 runs to 14 residues. The CDR3 spells CASSERGAGDTQYF. Written as DNA, the CDR3 is TGTGCCAGCAGCGAGCGGGGGGCTGGAGATACGCAGTATTTT.